Below, 10 T cell receptor beta chains from the same sample are listed, as sequenced in a study of beta chain features in type 1 diabetes (dated by TCRdb to the late 2010s). Library preparation was by the immunoSEQ multiplex PCR assay. The entire amount of isolated RNA was reverse transcribed using the High Capacity cDNA Reverse Transcription Kit, so the sequenced TCRB transcripts were expressed ones. TCRdb re-hosts the immuneACCESS table, in-frame sequences only. Its copies lack some clones; in the studies checked, an unresolved V gene accounts for under half of them, and the cause for the rest is not known. The sample table lists about 930,000 clones, 17% of them with a count of one. The biggest ten clones account for 0.02% to 0.03% of the sample. The specimen sequenced was naive CD4+ T cells from blood. This specimen's cell subset or site label, per the study, means: true naive CD4+ T cells. These receptor sequences come from a young woman in good health.

This clone was detected only a few times. The chain recombines TRBV21-1 with TRBJ2-1; the D call TRBD1 from the table was never checked on the DNA. TRBV21-1 is given as a pseudogene. This CDR3 comprises 16 residues. The CDR3 sequence: CASSKTGTGGCNEQFF. In nucleotides, the CDR3 is TGTGCCAGCAGCAAAACCGGGACAGGGGGATGCAATGAGCAGTTCTTC.

This clone has more than one count but fewer than ten. At one end, the junction sequence differs from germline, possibly due to a read error. The V call is TRBV6-1, the J call TRBJ2-4; 10 bases agree with TRBD2. CDR3 size: 16 residues. The V gene's germline CDR1 is MNHNS and CDR2 SASEGT. CDR3 loop: CAISASSGSRQNIQYF. The CDR3 nucleotides are TGTGCCATCAGTGCCTCTAGCGGGAGTCGCCAAAACATTCAGTACTTC.

V gene TRBV7-3 combines with J gene TRBJ2-1; 8 nucleotides align to TRBD1. Unmatched junction bases numbered 7, after V lost 3 bases and J lost 3 bases. Per the germline V gene, CDR1 is SGHTA and CDR2 is FQGTGA. The CDR3 is made up of 16 amino acids. The CDR3: CASSFIGTGDYNEQFF. CDR3 coding DNA: TGTGCCAGCAGCTTTATCGGGACAGGAGACTACAATGAGCAGTTCTTC.

In this sample, this clone turned up a few times. The DNA of the CDR3 is TGTGCCAGCAGTGCTGGACAGGATGAAAAACTGTTTTTT. Its protein is CASSAGQDEKLFF. The chain combines TRBV28 with TRBJ1-4, with 7 bases fitting TRBD1. After removal of 5 bases from V and 6 bases from J, the junction contained 3 bases not matched to a gene. The CDR3 has 13 amino acids. Per germline, CDR1 MDHEN and CDR2 SYDVKM.

This clone came up a few times. This chain connects TRBV18 to TRBJ2-7; TRBD1 might be the D (6 bases). From germline, CDR1 is KGHSH and CDR2 LQKENI. The CDR3 has 16 residues. V was shortened by 6 bases and J by 5 bases, with 23 bases between the two germline ends. CDR3 sequence: CASSFVQGTSAHEQYF. The DNA for the CDR3 is TGTGCCAGCTCCTTCGTTCAAGGGACATCTGCCCACGAGCAGTACTTC.

This clone was seen more than once but under ten times. The chain links TRBV25-1 to TRBJ2-5, with unresolved D. Germline loops: CDR1 MGHDK, CDR2 SYGVNS. This CDR3 has 11 residues. V shed 4 bases and J shed 1 base, with 1 base lying between them. CDR3 nucleotide sequence: TGTGCCAGCAGTGCCCAAGAGACCCAGTACTTC. Translation: CASSAQETQYF. The whole variable domain, filled in from reference TRBV25-1 and TRBJ2-5, reads EADIYQTPRYLVIGTGKKITLECSQTMGHDKMYWYQQDPGMELHLIHYSYGVNSTEKGDLSSESTVSRIRTEHFPLTLESARPSHTSQYLCASSAQETQYFGPGTRLLVL.

This clone was picked up a small number of times. This chain connects TRBV7-2 to TRBJ2-3; the match to TRBD2 covers 13 bases. The CDR3 covers 19 residues. Germline trimming cut 5 bases from V and 0 bases from J; bases unmatched to any gene: 11. Germline assignment: CDR1 SGHTA and CDR2 FQGNSA. For the CDR3, the DNA is TGTGCCAGCAGCCCCGGGCTGGAGACTAGCGGGAGGAGCACAGATACGCAGTATTTT. Residues: CASSPGLETSGRSTDTQYF. The complete variable domain, with remaining parts taken from reference TRBV7-2 and TRBJ2-3, reads GAGVSQSPSNKVTEKGKDVELRCDPISGHTALYWYRQSLGQGLEFLIYFQGNSAPDKSGLPSDRFSAERTGGSVSTLTIQRTQQEDSAVYLCASSPGLETSGRSTDTQYFGPGTRLTVL.

The V gene is TRBV28, the J gene TRBJ1-4; D call uncertain. The CDR3 is 11 amino acids. V was shortened by 3 bases and J by 6 bases, with 2 bases between the two germline ends. The V gene's germline CDR1 is MDHEN and CDR2 SYDVKM. In DNA, the CDR3 is TGTGCCAGCAGTTTGGATGAAAAACTGTTTTTT. It encodes CASSLDEKLFF.

V and J are TRBV6-5 and TRBJ1-1; tentative D call: TRBD1 (5 bases). The CDR3 runs to 15 residues. Germline assignment: CDR1 MNHEY and CDR2 SVGAGI. V lost 1 base and J 4 bases, leaving 13 bases between the germline ends. This CDR3 reads CASSYWSARGTEAFF. CDR3 bases: TGTGCCAGCAGTTACTGGTCAGCAAGGGGCACTGAAGCTTTCTTT.

In this sample, this clone turned up many times. The gene calls are TRBV14 and TRBJ2-7; D unclear. CDR3 length: 11 residues. The V and J ends lost 3 bases and 4 bases respectively, with 4 bases between them. Germline CDR1 is SGHDN and CDR2 is FVKESK. This chain's CDR3 is CASSHRYEQYF. CDR3 coding DNA: TGTGCCAGCAGCCATCGTTACGAGCAGTACTTC. Supplemented by reference TRBV14 and TRBJ2-7, the full variable domain reads EAGVTQFPSHSVIEKGQTVTLRCDPISGHDNLYWYRRVMGKEIKFLLHFVKESKQDESGMPNNRFLAERTGGTYSTLKVQPAELEDSGVYFCASSHRYEQYFGPGTRLTVT.